One and the same sample provided the 17 T cell receptor beta chains below, sequenced in a study of T cells in Graves' hyperthyroidism and ophthalmopathy. Amplified TCR beta CDR3 regions derived from RNA transcripts. First-round RT-PCR of the TCR CDR3 relied on the HTBI primer set. TCRdb processed the multiplex PCR reads anew with MiXCR; each CDR3 protein has one entry. The sample lists around 240,000 distinct CDR3 sequences; around 17% were seen once. Sequences were obtained from blood. The receptors derive from a woman younger than 35 with Graves' ophthalmopathy.

This clonotype was observed many times. V is TRBV20-1 and J is TRBJ1-2; possibly TRBD1 for D (6 bases). Germline V gene sequence: CDR1 DFQATT, CDR2 SNEGSKA (reference sequence). The CDR3 has 12 amino acids. The germline V and J ends were trimmed by 6 bases and 8 bases, with 16 bases remaining between them. CDR3 loop: CSAAQTGRGYTF. For the CDR3, the DNA is TGCAGTGCAGCCCAGACAGGAAGGGGCTACACCTTC.

This clonotype was counted between two and nine times. The chain carries TRBV28 and TRBJ2-2, with D uncertain. The V gene's germline CDR1 is MDHEN and CDR2 SYDVKM. V was pared by 0 bases and J by 6 bases, with 11 bases between. This CDR3 is 15 amino acids long. The CDR3 here is CASSLWGTTAGELFF. CDR3 DNA sequence: TGTGCCAGCAGTTTATGGGGTACCACGGCCGGGGAGCTGTTTTTT.

Turning to this clonotype: No DNA is shown, since the ends of the CDR3 on it are uncertain; the CDR3 is the one TCRdb lists. The chain links TRBV15 to TRBJ2-1; the table gives TRBD1 as D, unverified against the DNA. Germline V CDR1 and CDR2: LNHNV, YYDKDF (reference sequence). The CDR3 is 17 residues long, counting both termini. CDR3 sequence: CATSRVFSGQGYNEQLF.

This clonotype was found a few times. The chain carries TRBV6-4 and TRBJ2-2; D uncertain. CDR1 and CDR2 from the germline V gene are MRHNA and SNTAGT. The CDR3 sequence is 12 residues long. Trimming took off 7 bases at V and 0 bases at J, with 3 bases between the two ends. For the CDR3, the DNA is TGTGCCAGCACAGCGAACACCGGGGAGCTGTTTTTT. Translated: CASTANTGELFF.

This clonotype was picked up many times. Here the CDR3 reads CASKEDHNSPLHF. Written as DNA, the CDR3 is TGTGCCAGCAAGGAGGATCATAATTCACCCCTCCACTTT. This chain uses TRBV11-3 with TRBJ1-6, with D hard to call. CDR1 is SGHNT, CDR2 YENEEA, per germline. V shed 7 bases and J shed 5 bases, with 9 bases lying between them. This CDR3 is 13 amino acids long.

This clonotype was picked up many times. The chain is built from TRBV7-9 and TRBJ1-1; D is unresolved. Trimming shortened V by 4 bases and J by 8 bases, and 11 bases separated the two germline ends. The CDR3 is made up of 12 amino acids. Germline CDR1 is SEHNR and CDR2 is FQNEAQ (reference sequence). CDR3 nucleotides: TGTGCCAGCAGCTCCCCTCGCACGGAAGCTTTCTTT. Protein: CASSSPRTEAFF.

This clonotype was seen repeatedly, ten times or more. The gene calls are TRBV5-6 and TRBJ1-1; no firm D call. Trimming cost V 2 bases and J 3 bases, with 8 bases left between them. The CDR3 runs to 13 residues. The germline V gene has CDR1 SGHDT and CDR2 YYEEEE. The CDR3 loop reads CASSFEGYTEAFF. Here the CDR3 DNA reads TGTGCCAGCAGCTTCGAGGGATACACTGAAGCTTTCTTT.

The table lists this clonotype with many counts. The chain links TRBV5-1 to TRBJ2-1; 7 nucleotides line up with TRBD2. J lost 9 bases, V lost 0 bases, and 3 bases had no gene match. Germline V gene sequence: CDR1 SGHRS, CDR2 YFSETQ. CDR3 length: 13 amino acids. As DNA, the CDR3 is TGCGCCAGCAGCTTGGAAGCGGGGACTGAGCAGTTCTTC. Amino acids: CASSLEAGTEQFF.

At least ten counts were recorded for this clonotype. The chain links TRBV20-1 to TRBJ2-7; D is ambiguous. V shed 5 bases and J shed 1 base, with 6 bases lying between them. Germline CDR1 and CDR2: DFQATT and SNEGSKA (reference sequence). The CDR3 length is 11 residues. CDR3 amino acids: CSAERSYEQYF. As DNA, the CDR3 is TGCAGTGCTGAAAGGTCCTACGAGCAGTACTTC.

The sample holds many counts of this clonotype. The J gene is TRBJ2-3, the V gene TRBV10-2; the match to TRBD2 covers 7 bases. This CDR3 has 16 residues. Germline V CDR1 and CDR2: WSHSY, SAAADI. The junction had 7 bases not matched to a gene; V was cut back by 0 bases and J by 4 bases. CDR3 bases: TGCGCCAGCAGTGAGTCAAGGACTAGTGGTCCAGATACGCAGTATTTT. Translated: CASSESRTSGPDTQYF.

The V gene is TRBV20-1, the J gene TRBJ1-6; 12 positions agree with TRBD1. The CDR3 totals 16 residues. With 3 bases clipped from V and 10 bases from J, the junction kept 10 bases outside the gene matches. Germline-derived CDR1 and CDR2 are DFQATT and SNEGSKA (reference sequence). In DNA, the CDR3 is TGCAGTGCTAGTCGCCCTACAGGGACAGGGGGCTCACCCCTCCACTTT. It encodes CSASRPTGTGGSPLHF.

V gene TRBV10-3 combines with J gene TRBJ2-2, with 9 bases identical to TRBD1. The CDR3 spans 16 residues. V shed 5 bases and J 4 bases; nucleotides not matched to a gene: 8. Germline values: CDR1 ENHRY, CDR2 SYGVKD. For the CDR3, the DNA is TGTGCCATCAGTTACACAGGGGGCGCTCCCACCGGGGAGCTGTTTTTT. Amino acid sequence: CAISYTGGAPTGELFF.

The chain is built from TRBV10-3 and TRBJ2-5; the match to TRBD2 covers 11 bases. This CDR3 region has 14 residues. The V segment lost 10 bases and the J segment 4 bases; nucleotides outside the gene matches: 8. The germline CDR1 and CDR2 sequences are ENHRY and SYGVKD. CDR3: CATKSGLAGETQYF. DNA of the CDR3: TGTGCCACCAAATCCGGACTAGCGGGAGAGACCCAGTACTTC.

The rearrangement links TRBV19 to TRBJ2-2; D is possibly TRBD1 or TRBD2 (5 bases each). The ends were cut back, 3 bases at V and 10 bases at J, with 9 bases in the middle. The V gene's germline CDR1 is LNHDA and CDR2 SQIVND (reference sequence). This CDR3 contains 12 residues. As DNA, the CDR3 is TGTGCCAGTAGTATGGGGGTTGAGGAGCTGTTTTTT. Translation: CASSMGVEELFF.

V usage is TRBV6-1 and J usage is TRBJ2-5; D ambiguous. The CDR3 is made up of 15 amino acids. Trimming stripped 6 bases from V and 1 base from J, with 15 bases between. CDR1 and CDR2 (germline): MNHNS, SASEGT. In nucleotides, the CDR3 is TGTGCCAGCAGCCCTCCCCCTGCATTCCAAGAGACCCAGTACTTC. This gives the protein CASSPPPAFQETQYF.

This clonotype has a count of ten or more. The chain carries TRBV27 and TRBJ2-7, with 8 nucleotides matching TRBD2. The CDR3 is made up of 16 amino acids. Germline-derived CDR1 and CDR2 are MNHEY and SMNVEV (reference sequence). The ends lost 5 bases at V and 3 bases at J; junction bases unmatched: 12. Here the CDR3 reads CASSTTPGLGVYEQYF. As DNA, the CDR3 is TGTGCCAGCAGTACCACACCGGGACTAGGGGTCTACGAGCAGTACTTC.

The chain employs TRBV6-1 and TRBJ1-2; possible D gene TRBD1, 5 bases. This CDR3 region has 13 residues. Trimming shortened V by 6 bases and J by 8 bases, and 16 bases separated the two germline ends. CDR1 is MNHNS and CDR2 is SASEGT in the germline V gene. The DNA of the CDR3 is TGTGCCAGCAGAGGGACGGATTCCTCGGGCTACACCTTC. This translates into CASRGTDSSGYTF.